The rows below give T cell receptor beta chains drawn from one sample of a study of T cells in Graves' hyperthyroidism and ophthalmopathy. TCRdb used MiXCR to reprocess the multiplex PCR reads, holding one entry per CDR3 protein. Seen here are about 180,000 distinct CDR3 sequences, 8% to 9.5% observed once, and the top ten hold roughly a fifth. The source material was blood. The receptors come from a woman younger than 35 with Graves' hyperthyroidism that later progressed to Graves' ophthalmopathy. The CDR3 runs from the conserved cysteine through the conserved F or W.

V gene	J gene	CDR3 protein
TRBV10-3	TRBJ2-2	CAIKAGGIGLLGELFF
TRBV2	TRBJ2-3	CASSELSDTQYF
TRBV30	TRBJ1-2	CAWMPRRWNYGYTF
TRBV15	TRBJ2-5	CATSLSPLERHQETQYF
TRBV20-1	TRBJ2-3	CSASNYSRTDTQYF
TRBV9	TRBJ2-3	CASSSGGAGTDTQYF
TRBV30	TRBJ2-5	CAWSVPGYRTSGRALYQETQYF
TRBV5-5	TRBJ2-7	CASSSDSHSYEQYF
TRBV6-2/TRBV6-3	TRBJ2-7	CASSYSKVTTSYEQYF
TRBV5-5	TRBJ2-5	CASSVPRGAQETQYF
TRBV12-3/TRBV12-4	TRBJ1-2	CASSSGTGYDYTF
TRBV11-2	TRBJ2-7	CASSLGASGSYEQYF
TRBV20-1	TRBJ2-3	CSALAGRGRVTDTQYF
TRBV9	TRBJ1-3	CASSVDVAVGNTIYF
TRBV20-1	TRBJ2-5	CSAQPGTGETQYF
TRBV9	TRBJ2-1	CASSPWTRNNEQFF
TRBV27	TRBJ2-7	CASSLTGWVYEQYF
TRBV20-1	TRBJ1-5	CSASRALDNQPQHF
TRBV9	TRBJ2-3	CASSIASGHGSTDTQYF
TRBV19	TRBJ2-2	CASSAQWVAGELFF
TRBV9	TRBJ2-7	CASSANPGLAGSVEQYF
TRBV7-2	TRBJ2-7	CASSIIGYEQYF
TRBV2	TRBJ2-2	CASMGLRGTGELFF
TRBV28	TRBJ2-3	CASSYGTSGGLGTDTQYF
TRBV4-2	TRBJ2-7	CASSQGREGEQYF
TRBV5-1	TRBJ2-2	CASSLVGRGQWTGELFF
TRBV20-1	TRBJ2-7	CSVERGGPSYEQYF
TRBV20-1	TRBJ2-5	CSASDTGTSQETQYF
TRBV2	TRBJ1-6	CASSEVRGGLSYNSPLHF
TRBV11-2	TRBJ2-1	CASSFPRTSGGAFEQFF
TRBV3-1	TRBJ1-6	CASSRGGGNSPLHF